The present TCR beta chain was sequenced within a study of blood T cell repertoires in COVID-19. Study background: The analysed material was cDNA or gDNA that came from T cells, B-cell-depleted T cells, or PBMCs.

Those who participated ranged in age from 18 to 89 years and resided in under 25 US areas. Symptom resolution, clearance, or two negative PCRs marked donors in Cohort 3 as recovered. As handled by the study authors: Nucleated cell number was recorded as an estimate derived from reference gene primer amplification. Only in-frame clones appear in the TCRdb table, and some are missing; sequencing was by immunoSEQ multiplex PCR. Clonal size and the V and J genes are those of that table, whereas D and trimming came from the DNA. The sample has 350,000 to 400,000 clones, 88% seen once; the top ten hold approximately 1.2%. J lost 4 bases, V lost 6 bases, and 2 bases had no gene match. Germline CDR1 reads WSHSY; CDR2 reads SAAADI. The CDR3 consists of 12 residues.

V gene TRBV10-2 combines with J gene TRBJ1-1, with 7 bases matching TRBD1. The clonotype comes from a woman aged 18-29 years who had recovered from COVID-19. Material for sequencing was PBMCs or T cells enriched from blood (not recorded which). The CDR3 reads CASRDRSTEAFF. The DNA for the CDR3 is TGCGCCAGCAGGGACAGGAGCACTGAAGCTTTCTTT.